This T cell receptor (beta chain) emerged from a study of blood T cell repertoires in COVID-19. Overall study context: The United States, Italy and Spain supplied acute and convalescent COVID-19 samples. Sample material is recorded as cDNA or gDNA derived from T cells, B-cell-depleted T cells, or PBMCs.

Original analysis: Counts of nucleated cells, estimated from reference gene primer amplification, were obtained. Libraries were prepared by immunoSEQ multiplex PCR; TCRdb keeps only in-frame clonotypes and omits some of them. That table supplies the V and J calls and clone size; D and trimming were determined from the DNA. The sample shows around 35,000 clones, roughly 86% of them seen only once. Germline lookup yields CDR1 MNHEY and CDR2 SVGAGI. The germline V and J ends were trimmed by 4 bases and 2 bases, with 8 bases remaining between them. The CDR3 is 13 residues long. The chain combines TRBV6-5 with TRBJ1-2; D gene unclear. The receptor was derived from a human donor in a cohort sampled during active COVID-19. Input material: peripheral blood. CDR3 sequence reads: CASSSRRNYGYTF. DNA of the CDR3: TGTGCCAGCAGTTCTAGACGAAACTATGGCTACACCTTC.